The 14 T cell receptor beta chains below come from one sample, sequenced in a study of blood T cells in healthy people across ages. A second PCR of 7 to 11 cycles used a sample-barcoded 5' primer and a J-beta primer mix. One entry per CDR3 protein, called by TCRdb with MiXCR from the 5' RACE reads. Among 1.8 million or so distinct CDR3 sequences listed, about two fifths were seen once. Sequencing was done on a sample of blood. The source of these receptors is a human donor in good health.

The CDR3: CASTYENAQYF. CDR3 sequence (DNA): TGTGCCAGCACCTATGAGAACGCGCAGTATTTT. This rearrangement joins TRBV6-2 or TRBV6-3 to TRBJ2-3; D remains unclear. Germline V gives CDR1 MNHEY, CDR2 SVGEGT. This CDR3 spans 11 amino acids. Between the trimmed V and J ends, which lost 7 bases and 10 bases, there was a span of 12 bases.

The V call is TRBV7-6, the J call TRBJ2-5; no clear D gene. The CDR3 covers 14 residues. V lost 2 bases and J 2 bases, leaving 9 bases between the germline ends. Germline CDR1 SGHVS, CDR2 FNYEAQ. The CDR3 protein is CASSLTQRQETQYF. Here the CDR3 DNA reads TGTGCCAGCAGCTTAACACAGAGGCAAGAGACCCAGTACTTC.

This clonotype was detected ten times or more. The CDR3 region is CASSFRAGVSYEQYF. CDR3 bases: TGCGCCAGCAGCTTCCGGGCAGGGGTTTCCTACGAGCAGTACTTC. The genes are TRBV5-1 and TRBJ2-7; D may be TRBD1 (6 bases). Trimming left V 2 bases short and J 1 base short, with 13 bases between. Germline-derived CDR1 and CDR2 are SGHRS and YFSETQ. The CDR3 loop spans 15 amino acids.

V usage is TRBV12-3 or TRBV12-4 and J usage is TRBJ1-1, with D hard to call. Trimming stripped 7 bases from V and 1 base from J, with 10 bases between. The CDR3 loop spans 13 amino acids. CDR3 nucleotide sequence: TGTGCCAGCACTCCTTTCGGGAACACTGAAGCTTTCTTT. It yields the protein CASTPFGNTEAFF.

V and J are TRBV20-1 and TRBJ2-1; D ambiguous. Germline assignment: CDR1 DFQATT and CDR2 SNEGSKA (reference sequence). With 4 bases removed from V and 6 bases from J, the gap between germline ends came to 10 bases. This CDR3 region has 12 residues. The CDR3 reads CSATGPGNEQFF. CDR3 DNA: TGCAGTGCTACCGGGCCTGGCAATGAGCAGTTCTTC.

This clonotype appeared a few times. The chain employs TRBV20-1 and TRBJ2-7, with D tentatively TRBD1 (6 bases). Germline assignment: CDR1 DFQATT and CDR2 SNEGSKA (reference sequence). V was clipped by 2 bases and J by 2 bases, with 13 bases between them. This CDR3 comprises 14 residues. CDR3 amino acids: CSARPGHPTYEQYF. The CDR3, as DNA: TGCAGTGCTAGACCGGGACACCCGACCTACGAGCAGTACTTC.

Only a few counts were recorded for this clonotype. V gene TRBV20-1 combines with J gene TRBJ2-1; 7 nucleotides align to TRBD2. In germline, CDR1 is DFQATT, CDR2 SNEGSKA (reference sequence). V lost 0 bases to trimming and J lost 10 bases; unmatched junction nucleotides: 6. This CDR3 is 13 amino acids long. The CDR3 nucleotides read TGCAGTGCTAGAGATGGGCTAGCGGTGGAGCAGTTCTTC. It is translated as CSARDGLAVEQFF.

This clonotype has only a few counts. The rearrangement links TRBV10-3 to TRBJ2-2; D not resolved. V was pared by 3 bases and J by 8 bases, with 4 bases between. Germline assignment: CDR1 ENHRY and CDR2 SYGVKD. This CDR3 contains 11 residues. The CDR3 here is CAISEVGELFF. The DNA for the CDR3 is TGTGCCATCAGTGAAGTAGGGGAGCTGTTTTTT.

The rearrangement joins TRBV7-9 to TRBJ2-7; D gene ambiguous. The CDR3 length is 14 residues. CDR1 and CDR2 (germline): SEHNR, FQNEAQ (reference sequence). Trimming cost V 6 bases and J 1 base, with 13 bases left between them. The CDR3 loop is CASSGPINSYEQYF. In DNA form, the CDR3 reads TGTGCCAGCAGTGGCCCAATAAATTCCTACGAGCAGTACTTC.

Turning to this clonotype: An end of the junction does not agree with germline; a read error may underlie this. The rearrangement links TRBV7-2 to TRBJ2-5; tentatively, D is TRBD1 or TRBD2 (5 bases each). The CDR3 extends over 17 amino acids. The V gene's germline CDR1 is SGHTA and CDR2 FQGNSA. The DNA for the CDR3 is TGTGCCAACAGCTTAGTCGTGGGGGATGGGGCTTTTGAGACCCAGTACTTC. It translates to CANSLVVGDGAFETQYF.

This clonotype occurred a few times. This sequence joins TRBV29-1 and TRBJ1-2, with 7 positions matching TRBD1. Germline V gene sequence: CDR1 SQVTM, CDR2 ANQGSEA. The V gene end was trimmed by 8 bases and the J gene end by 5 bases; junction bases not matched to a gene: 14. This CDR3 has 14 amino acids. CDR3 in amino acids: CSTTPGQRTYGYTF. DNA for the CDR3: TGCAGCACAACTCCGGGACAGAGAACTTATGGCTACACCTTC. Full variable domain (remainder filled in from reference TRBV29-1 and TRBJ1-2): SAVISQKPSRDICQRGTSLTIQCQVDSQVTMMFWYRQQPGQSLTLIATANQGSEATYESGFVIDKFPISRPNLTFSTLTVSNMSPEDSSIYLCSTTPGQRTYGYTFGSGTRLTVV.

As regards this clonotype: Sequence at one end of the junction differs from germline and may be a read error. J is TRBJ1-1 and V is TRBV28; D unresolved. The CDR3 is made up of 16 amino acids. The germline V gene has CDR1 MDHEN and CDR2 SYDVKM. CDR3 region: CASSLASRRMNAEAFF. For the CDR3, the DNA is TGTGCCAGCAGTTTAGCTTCGCGGCGGATGAACGCTGAAGCTTTCTTT. Together with reference TRBV28 and TRBJ1-1, the CDR3 gives the full variable domain: DVKVTQSSRYLVKRTGEKVFLECVQDMDHENMFWYRQDPGLGLRLIYFSYDVKMKEKGDIPEGYSVSREKKERFSLILESASTNQTSMYLCASSLASRRMNAEAFFGQGTRLTVV.

This clonotype occurred many times. J is TRBJ1-5 and V is TRBV7-9; TRBD1 matches at 7 bases. Germline assignment: CDR1 SEHNR and CDR2 FQNEAQ (reference sequence). V lost 5 bases and J lost 7; bases outside the gene matches: 14. The CDR3 contains 16 residues. The CDR3 DNA reads TGTGCCAGCAGCATGACAGGGCTTTCCCCCGGACAGCCCCAGCATTTT. Translating it yields CASSMTGLSPGQPQHF.

On this clonotype itself: Germline is not matched at one junction end, which may reflect a read error. V usage is TRBV10-2 and J usage is TRBJ2-4; a possible D gene is TRBD2 (7 bases). The J call could be wrong; TRBJ2-7 is a better fit for the DNA end. The CDR3 extends over 14 amino acids. The germline CDR1 and CDR2 sequences are WSHSY and SAAADI. The CDR3 reads CASRWAGASYEQYF. The DNA of the CDR3 is TGCGCTAGCAGATGGGCGGGGGCCTCCTACGAGCAGTACTTC.